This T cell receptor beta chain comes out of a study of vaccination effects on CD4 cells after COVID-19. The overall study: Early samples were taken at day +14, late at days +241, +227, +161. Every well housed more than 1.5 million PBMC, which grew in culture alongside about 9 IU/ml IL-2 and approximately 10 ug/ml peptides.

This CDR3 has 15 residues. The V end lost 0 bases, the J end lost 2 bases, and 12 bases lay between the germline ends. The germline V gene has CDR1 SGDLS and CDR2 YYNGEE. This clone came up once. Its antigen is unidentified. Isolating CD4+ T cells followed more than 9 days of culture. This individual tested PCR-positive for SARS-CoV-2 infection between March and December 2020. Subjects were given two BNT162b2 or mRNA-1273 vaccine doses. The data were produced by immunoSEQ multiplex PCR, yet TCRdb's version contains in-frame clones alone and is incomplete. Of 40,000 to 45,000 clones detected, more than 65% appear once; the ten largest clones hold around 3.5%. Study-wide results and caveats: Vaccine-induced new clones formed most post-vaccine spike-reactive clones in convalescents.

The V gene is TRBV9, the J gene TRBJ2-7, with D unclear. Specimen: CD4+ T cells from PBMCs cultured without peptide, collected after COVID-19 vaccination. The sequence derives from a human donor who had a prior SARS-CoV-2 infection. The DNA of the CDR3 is TGTGCCAGCAGCGTAGGCCCATCCTCTACCTACGAGCAGTACTTC. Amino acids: CASSVGPSSTYEQYF.